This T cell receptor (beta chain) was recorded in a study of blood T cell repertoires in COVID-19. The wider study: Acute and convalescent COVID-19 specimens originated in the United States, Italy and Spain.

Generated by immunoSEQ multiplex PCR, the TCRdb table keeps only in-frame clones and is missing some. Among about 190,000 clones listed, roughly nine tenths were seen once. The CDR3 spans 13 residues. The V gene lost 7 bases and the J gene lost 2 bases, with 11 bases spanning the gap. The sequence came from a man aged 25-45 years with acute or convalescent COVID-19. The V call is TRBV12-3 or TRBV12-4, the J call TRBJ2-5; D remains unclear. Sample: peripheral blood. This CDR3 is CASIQNGQETQYF. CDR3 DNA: TGTGCCAGCATCCAGAACGGGCAAGAGACCCAGTACTTC.